This TCR beta chain appears in the sequencing data of a study of T cells in Graves' hyperthyroidism and ophthalmopathy. Findings and limits, study-wide: From stable hyperthyroidism, ophthalmopathy was separated by a 13 V-J model. Blood also carried most thyroid clonotypes expanded above 0.001.

The source material, RNA transcripts, was used to amplify TCR beta CDR3 regions. A set of HTBI primers served as the primers for a first-round RT-PCR of the TCR CDR3. TCRdb re-derived calls from the multiplex PCR reads in MiXCR, one entry per CDR3 protein. The table lists approximately 530,000 distinct CDR3 sequences, 16% of them singletons. Hyperthyroidism of Graves' type that showed no ophthalmopathy progression within 18 months was stable. On the basis of clinical symptoms, serum thyroxine and TRAb, thyroid ultrasound and orbital computed tomography, diagnoses were made. CDR3 size: 15 residues. Trimming pared 5 bases from V and 0 bases from J, leaving 13 bases between. Germline-derived CDR1 and CDR2 are SEHNR and FQNEAQ (reference sequence). Of note for this clonotype: As yet, its antigen is unknown.

The J gene is TRBJ1-1, the V gene TRBV7-9; D remains unclear. The sequence derives from a woman between 18 and 29 years old with Graves' hyperthyroidism. The sequencing input was blood. The chain's CDR3 is CASSTARSLNTEAFF. CDR3 nucleotides: TGTGCCAGCAGCACAGCCAGGAGTCTGAACACTGAAGCTTTCTTT.